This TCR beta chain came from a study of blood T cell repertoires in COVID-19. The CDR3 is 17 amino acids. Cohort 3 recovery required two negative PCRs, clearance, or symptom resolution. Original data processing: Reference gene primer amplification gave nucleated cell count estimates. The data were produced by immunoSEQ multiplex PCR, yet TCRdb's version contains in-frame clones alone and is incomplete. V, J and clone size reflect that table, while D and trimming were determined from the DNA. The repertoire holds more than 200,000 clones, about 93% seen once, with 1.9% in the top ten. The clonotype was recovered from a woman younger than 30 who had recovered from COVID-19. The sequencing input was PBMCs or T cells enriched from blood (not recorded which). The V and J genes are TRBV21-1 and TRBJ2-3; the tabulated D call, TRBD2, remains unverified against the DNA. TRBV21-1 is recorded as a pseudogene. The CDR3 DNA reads TGTGCCAGCAGCAAAGTTTGCGCGCGGGAGGTTGTAGATACGCAGTATTTT. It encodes CASSKVCAREVVDTQYF.